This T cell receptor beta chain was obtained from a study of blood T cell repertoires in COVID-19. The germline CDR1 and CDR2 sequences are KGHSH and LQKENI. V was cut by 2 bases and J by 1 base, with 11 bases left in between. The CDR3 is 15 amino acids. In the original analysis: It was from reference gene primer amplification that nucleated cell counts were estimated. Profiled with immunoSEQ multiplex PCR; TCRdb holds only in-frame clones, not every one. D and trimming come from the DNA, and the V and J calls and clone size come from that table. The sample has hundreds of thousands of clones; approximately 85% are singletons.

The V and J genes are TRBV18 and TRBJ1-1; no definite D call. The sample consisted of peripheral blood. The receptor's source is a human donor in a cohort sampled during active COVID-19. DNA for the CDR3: TGTGCCAGCTCACCATTGGAGTTAGGGAACACTGAAGCTTTCTTT. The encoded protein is CASSPLELGNTEAFF.